The sequence of this T cell receptor beta chain was determined in a study of glioma-infiltrating T cells. Using RNA template, CDR3s of TCR alpha and beta were amplified with iRepertoire arm-PCR. For one-step reverse transcription and amplification, about 90-450 ng of tissue mRNA or PBMC total RNA was used. TCRdb reprocessed the multiplex PCR reads via MiXCR and lists one record per CDR3 protein. The sample lists approximately 190,000 distinct CDR3 sequences, 32% seen once, with around 20% in the top ten. This clonotype has ten or more counts. What it binds is not known. Regarding the study as a whole: Tissue and blood shared very few CDR3 sequences.

The V end was cut by 8 bases, the J end by 2 bases, with 3 bases between. CDR1 is MNHEY, CDR2 SVGEGT, per germline. The CDR3 contains 11 residues. This sequence was found in a human donor with low-grade glioma or glioblastoma, undergoing nonglioma brain surgery, or in good health (not recorded which). Sequenced material: glioma tissue, nonneoplastic brain tissue, or PBMCs (not recorded which). The chain uses TRBV6-2 or TRBV6-3 and TRBJ2-2; D gene ambiguous. The CDR3 region has the DNA TGTGCCAGCGGAAACACCGGGGAGCTGTTTTTT. It codes for CASGNTGELFF.